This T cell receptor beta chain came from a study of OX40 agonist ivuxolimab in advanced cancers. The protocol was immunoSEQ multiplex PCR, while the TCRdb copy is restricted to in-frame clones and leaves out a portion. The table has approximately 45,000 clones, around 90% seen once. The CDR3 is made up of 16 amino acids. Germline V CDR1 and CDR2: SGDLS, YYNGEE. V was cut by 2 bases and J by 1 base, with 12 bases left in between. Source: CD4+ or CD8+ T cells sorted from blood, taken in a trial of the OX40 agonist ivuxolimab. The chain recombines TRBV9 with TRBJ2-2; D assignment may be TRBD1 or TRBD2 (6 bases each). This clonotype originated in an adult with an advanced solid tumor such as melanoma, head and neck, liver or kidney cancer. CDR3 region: CASSVSRGGNTGELFF. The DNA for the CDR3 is TGTGCCAGCAGCGTTTCCAGGGGAGGGAACACCGGGGAGCTGTTTTTT.